The source of this T cell receptor (beta chain) is a study of T cells after yellow fever vaccination. Overall study results and limits: Boosting was followed by the reappearance of most primary-vaccination clones (around 96% CD4, 85% to 90% CD8). A faster peak, day 5 versus 15, was reached by the weaker secondary response.

Germline CDR1 and CDR2: SGHVS and FQNEAQ. CDR3 length: 13 amino acids. 5'RACE template switching produced TCR cDNA carrying a universal primer site and UMIs. TCRdb recomputed calls from the 5' RACE reads with MiXCR, one row per CDR3 protein. This table has tens of thousands of distinct CDR3 sequences, about 7% appearing once. This clonotype turned up a few times. Its cognate antigen is unknown. The junction departs from the called germline gene at one end, perhaps through a read error. V usage is TRBV7-8 and J usage is TRBJ2-1; 8 bases map to TRBD1. The sequencing used CD8+ T cells sorted from PBMCs, collected 15 days after the yellow fever booster vaccination. The clonotype comes from a young man who received the YFV17D yellow fever vaccine. CDR3 region: CASNSLHRDRPDF. In nucleotides, the CDR3 is TGTGCCAGCAACTCACTCCACCGGGACAGGCCCGATTTC.